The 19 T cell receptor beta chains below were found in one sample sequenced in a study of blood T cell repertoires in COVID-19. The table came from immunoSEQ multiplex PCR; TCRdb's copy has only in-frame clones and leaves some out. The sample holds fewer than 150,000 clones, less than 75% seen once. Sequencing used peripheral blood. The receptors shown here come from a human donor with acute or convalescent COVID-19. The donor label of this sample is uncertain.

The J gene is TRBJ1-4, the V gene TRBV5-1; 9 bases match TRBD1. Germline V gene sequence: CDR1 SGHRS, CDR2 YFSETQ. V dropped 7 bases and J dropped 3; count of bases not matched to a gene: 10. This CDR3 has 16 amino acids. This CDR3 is CASSPGDRAANEKLFF. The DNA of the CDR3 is TGCGCCAGCTCCCCGGGGGACAGGGCGGCTAATGAAAAACTGTTTTTT.

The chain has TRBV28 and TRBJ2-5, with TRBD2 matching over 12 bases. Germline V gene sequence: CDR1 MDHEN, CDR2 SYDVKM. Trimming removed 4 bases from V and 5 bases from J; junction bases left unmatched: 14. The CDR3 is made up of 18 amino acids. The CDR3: CASSSDILAGGRGETQYF. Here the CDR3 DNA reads TGTGCCAGCAGTTCTGATATACTAGCGGGGGGACGGGGTGAGACCCAGTACTTC.

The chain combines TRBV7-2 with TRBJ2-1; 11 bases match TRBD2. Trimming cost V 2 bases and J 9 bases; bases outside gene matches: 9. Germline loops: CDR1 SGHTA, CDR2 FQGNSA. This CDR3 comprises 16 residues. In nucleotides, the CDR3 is TGTGCCAGCAGCTTAAGCCCGACAACTAGCGGGGGTGAGCAGTTCTTC. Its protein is CASSLSPTTSGGEQFF.

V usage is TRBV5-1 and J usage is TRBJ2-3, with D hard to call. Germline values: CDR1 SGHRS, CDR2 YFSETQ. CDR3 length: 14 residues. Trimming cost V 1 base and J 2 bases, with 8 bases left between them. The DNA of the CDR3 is TGCGCCAGCAGCTTGACTCAATTCACAGATACGCAGTATTTT. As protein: CASSLTQFTDTQYF.

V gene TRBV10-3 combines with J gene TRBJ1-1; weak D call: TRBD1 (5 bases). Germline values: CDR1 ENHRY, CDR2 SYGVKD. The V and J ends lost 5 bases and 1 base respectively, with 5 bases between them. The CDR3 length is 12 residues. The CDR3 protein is CAISRGNTEAFF. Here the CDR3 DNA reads TGTGCCATCAGTAGGGGGAACACTGAAGCTTTCTTT.

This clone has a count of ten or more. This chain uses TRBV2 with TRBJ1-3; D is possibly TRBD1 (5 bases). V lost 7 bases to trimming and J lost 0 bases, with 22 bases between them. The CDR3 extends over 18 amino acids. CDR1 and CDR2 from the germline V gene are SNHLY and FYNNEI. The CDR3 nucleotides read TGTGCCAGCACGGGCAGTCTGATCCCGGGGGGCTCTGGAAACACCATATATTTT. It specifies CASTGSLIPGGSGNTIYF.

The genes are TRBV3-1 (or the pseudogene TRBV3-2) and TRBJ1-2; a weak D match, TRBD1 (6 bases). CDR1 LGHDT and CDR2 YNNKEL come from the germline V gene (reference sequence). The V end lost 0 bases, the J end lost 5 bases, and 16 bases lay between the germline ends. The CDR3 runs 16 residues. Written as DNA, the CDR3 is TGTGCCAGCAGCCAAGAGGCTGTCAGGGGAAGGTATGGCTACACCTTC. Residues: CASSQEAVRGRYGYTF.

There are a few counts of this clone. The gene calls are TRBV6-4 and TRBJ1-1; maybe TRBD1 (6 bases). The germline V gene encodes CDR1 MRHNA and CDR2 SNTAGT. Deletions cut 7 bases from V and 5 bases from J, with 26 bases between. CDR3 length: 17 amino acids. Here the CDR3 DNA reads TGTGCCAGCACCTCCCTCGGGCGGAATAGGGGGTGGACTGAAGCTTTCTTT. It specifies CASTSLGRNRGWTEAFF.

Written as DNA, the CDR3 is TGCAGCGTAGCGGACAGGGGGACTAACTATGGCTACACCTTC. Translation: CSVADRGTNYGYTF. The rearrangement uses TRBV29-1 and TRBJ1-2; the match to TRBD1 covers 10 bases. Germline loops: CDR1 SQVTM, CDR2 ANQGSEA. The J segment lost 0 bases and the V segment lost 6 bases, leaving 4 bases of the junction unmatched. The CDR3 sequence is 14 residues long.

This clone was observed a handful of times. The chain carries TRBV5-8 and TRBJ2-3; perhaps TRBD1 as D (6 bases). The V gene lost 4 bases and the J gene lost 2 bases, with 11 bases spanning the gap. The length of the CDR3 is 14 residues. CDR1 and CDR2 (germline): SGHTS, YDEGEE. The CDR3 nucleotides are TGTGCCAGCAGCGAGGGACAACACACAGATACGCAGTATTTT. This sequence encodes CASSEGQHTDTQYF. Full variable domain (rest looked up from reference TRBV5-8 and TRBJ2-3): EAGVTQSPTHLIKTRGQQATLRCSPISGHTSVYWYQQALGLGLQFLLWYDEGEERNRGNFPPRFSGRQFPNYSSELNVNALELEDSALYLCASSEGQHTDTQYFGPGTRLTVL.

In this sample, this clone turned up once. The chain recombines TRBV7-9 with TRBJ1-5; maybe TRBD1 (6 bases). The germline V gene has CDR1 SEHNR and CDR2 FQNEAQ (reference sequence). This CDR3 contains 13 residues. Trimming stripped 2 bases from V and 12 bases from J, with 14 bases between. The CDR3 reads CASSLRADSFQHF. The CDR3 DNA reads TGTGCCAGCAGCTTAAGAGCGGACAGCTTCCAGCATTTT.

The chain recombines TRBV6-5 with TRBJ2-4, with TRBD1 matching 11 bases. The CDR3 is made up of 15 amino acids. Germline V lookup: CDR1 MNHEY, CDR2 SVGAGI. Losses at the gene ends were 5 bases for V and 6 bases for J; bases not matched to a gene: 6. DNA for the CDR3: TGTGCCAGCAGTCCCAGGACAGGGGGCGGAAACATTCAGTACTTC. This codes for CASSPRTGGGNIQYF.

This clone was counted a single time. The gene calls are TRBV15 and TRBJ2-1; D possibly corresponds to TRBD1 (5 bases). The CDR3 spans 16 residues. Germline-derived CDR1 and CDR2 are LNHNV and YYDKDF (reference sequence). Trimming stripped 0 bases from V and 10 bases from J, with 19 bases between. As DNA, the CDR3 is TGTGCCACCAGCAGAGATCCCGTGGGGCGAGGTTTAGAGCAGTTCTTC. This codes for CATSRDPVGRGLEQFF.

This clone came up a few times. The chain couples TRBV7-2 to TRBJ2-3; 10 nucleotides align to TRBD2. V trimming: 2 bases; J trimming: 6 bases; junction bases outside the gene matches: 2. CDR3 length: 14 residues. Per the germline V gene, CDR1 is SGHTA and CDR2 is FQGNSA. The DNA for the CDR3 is TGTGCCAGCAGCTTAAGCGGGGGGGCGGATACGCAGTATTTT. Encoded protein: CASSLSGGADTQYF.

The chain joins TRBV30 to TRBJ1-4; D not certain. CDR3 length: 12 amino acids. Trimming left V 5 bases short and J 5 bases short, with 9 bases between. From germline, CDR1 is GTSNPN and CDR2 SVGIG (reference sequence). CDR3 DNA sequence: TGTGCCTGGTCCATAGTAAATGAAAAACTGTTTTTT. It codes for CAWSIVNEKLFF.

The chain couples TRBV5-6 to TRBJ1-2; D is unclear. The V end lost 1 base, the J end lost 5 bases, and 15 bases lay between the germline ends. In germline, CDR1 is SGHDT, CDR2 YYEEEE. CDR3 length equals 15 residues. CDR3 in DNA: TGTGCCAGCAGCTTGCCCTCGCGCGGGGTGTATGGCTACACCTTC. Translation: CASSLPSRGVYGYTF.

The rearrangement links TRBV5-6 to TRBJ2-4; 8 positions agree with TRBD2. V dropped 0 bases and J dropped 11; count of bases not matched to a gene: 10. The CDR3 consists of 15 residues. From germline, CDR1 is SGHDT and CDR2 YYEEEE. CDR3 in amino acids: CASSLEGRSGGVQYF. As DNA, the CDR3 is TGTGCCAGCAGCTTGGAAGGCAGGTCGGGAGGGGTTCAGTACTTC.

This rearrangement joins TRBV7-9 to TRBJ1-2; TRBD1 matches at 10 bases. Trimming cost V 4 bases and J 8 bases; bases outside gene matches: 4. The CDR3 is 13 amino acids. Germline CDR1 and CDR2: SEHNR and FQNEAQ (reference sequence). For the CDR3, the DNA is TGTGCCAGCAGCTCCGGGACAGGGGACGGCTACACCTTC. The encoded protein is CASSSGTGDGYTF.

CDR3 in amino acids: CASSPDRLDTGELFF. CDR3 coding DNA: TGTGCCAGCAGCCCGGACAGGTTGGACACCGGGGAGCTGTTTTTT. The rearrangement joins TRBV5-6 to TRBJ2-2; TRBD1 aligns across 7 bases. The trim removed 4 bases at V and 3 bases at J, leaving 6 bases unmatched. This CDR3 spans 15 amino acids. The germline CDR1 and CDR2 sequences are SGHDT and YYEEEE.